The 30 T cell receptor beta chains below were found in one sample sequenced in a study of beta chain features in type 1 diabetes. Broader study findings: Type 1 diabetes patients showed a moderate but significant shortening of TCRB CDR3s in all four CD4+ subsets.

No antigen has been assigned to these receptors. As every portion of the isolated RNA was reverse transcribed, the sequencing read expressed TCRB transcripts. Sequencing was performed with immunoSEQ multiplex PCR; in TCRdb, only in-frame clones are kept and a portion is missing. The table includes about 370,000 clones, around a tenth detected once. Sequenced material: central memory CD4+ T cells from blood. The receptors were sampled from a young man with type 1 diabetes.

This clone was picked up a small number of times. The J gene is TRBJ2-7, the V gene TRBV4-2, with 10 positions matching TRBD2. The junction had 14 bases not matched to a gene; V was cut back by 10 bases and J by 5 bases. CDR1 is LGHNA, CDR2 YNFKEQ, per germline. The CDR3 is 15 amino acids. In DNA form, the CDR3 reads TGTGCCACCGCATCTCGAGCGGGAGGGCCCGACGAGCAGTACTTC. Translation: CATASRAGGPDEQYF.

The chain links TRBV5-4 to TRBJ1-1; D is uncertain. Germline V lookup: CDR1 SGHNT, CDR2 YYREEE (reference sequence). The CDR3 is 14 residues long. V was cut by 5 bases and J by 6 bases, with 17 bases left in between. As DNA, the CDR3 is TGTGCCAGCAGTTCTAGAGCCCGCGAGCCTGAAGCTTTCTTT. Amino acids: CASSSRAREPEAFF.

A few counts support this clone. CDR3: CAINRGTNQPQHF. CDR3 in DNA: TGTGCCATCAACAGGGGAACCAATCAGCCCCAGCATTTT. The chain combines TRBV28 with TRBJ1-5; 7 bases align to TRBD1. The CDR3 is made up of 13 amino acids. V was pared by 10 bases and J by 3 bases, with 6 bases of the junction left unmatched. Per germline, CDR1 MDHEN and CDR2 SYDVKM.

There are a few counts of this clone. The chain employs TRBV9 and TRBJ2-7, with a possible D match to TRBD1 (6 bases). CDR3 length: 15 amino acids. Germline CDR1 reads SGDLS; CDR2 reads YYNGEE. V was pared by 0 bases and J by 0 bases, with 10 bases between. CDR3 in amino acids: CASSVEGHPSYEQYF. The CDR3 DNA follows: TGTGCCAGCAGCGTAGAGGGACACCCCTCCTACGAGCAGTACTTC.

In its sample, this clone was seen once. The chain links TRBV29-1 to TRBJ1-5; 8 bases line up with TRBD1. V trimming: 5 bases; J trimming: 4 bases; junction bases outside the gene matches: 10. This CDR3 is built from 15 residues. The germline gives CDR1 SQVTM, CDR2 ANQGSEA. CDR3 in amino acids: CSVQRDRGVNQPQHF. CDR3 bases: TGCAGCGTTCAACGAGACAGGGGAGTAAATCAGCCCCAGCATTTT.

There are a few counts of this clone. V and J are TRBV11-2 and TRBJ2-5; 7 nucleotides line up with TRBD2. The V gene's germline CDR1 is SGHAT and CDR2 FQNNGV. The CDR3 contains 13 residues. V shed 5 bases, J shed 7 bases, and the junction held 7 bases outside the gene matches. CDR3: CASSPERGVTQYF. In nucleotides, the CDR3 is TGTGCCAGCAGCCCCGAGCGGGGAGTGACCCAGTACTTC.

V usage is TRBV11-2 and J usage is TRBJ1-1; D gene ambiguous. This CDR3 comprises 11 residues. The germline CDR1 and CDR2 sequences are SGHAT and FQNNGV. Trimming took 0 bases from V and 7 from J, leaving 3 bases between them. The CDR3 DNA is TGTGCCAGCAGCTTAGAGGTTGAAGCTTTCTTT. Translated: CASSLEVEAFF.

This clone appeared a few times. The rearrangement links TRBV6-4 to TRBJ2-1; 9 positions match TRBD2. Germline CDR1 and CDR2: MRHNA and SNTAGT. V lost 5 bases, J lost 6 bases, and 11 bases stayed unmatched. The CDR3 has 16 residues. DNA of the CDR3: TGTGCCAGCAGTCCCTTAGCGGGAGCTAGGGGCAATGAGCAGTTCTTC. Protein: CASSPLAGARGNEQFF.

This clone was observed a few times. The chain's CDR3 is CASSIPTRGAGELFF. The CDR3 coding sequence is TGTGCCAGTAGTATCCCCACTAGGGGGGCCGGGGAGCTGTTTTTT. V is TRBV19 and J is TRBJ2-2; D possibly matches TRBD1 or TRBD2 (6 bases each). CDR1 is LNHDA and CDR2 is SQIVND in the germline V gene (reference sequence). V was cut by 3 bases and J by 6 bases, with 14 bases left in between. The CDR3 has 15 residues.

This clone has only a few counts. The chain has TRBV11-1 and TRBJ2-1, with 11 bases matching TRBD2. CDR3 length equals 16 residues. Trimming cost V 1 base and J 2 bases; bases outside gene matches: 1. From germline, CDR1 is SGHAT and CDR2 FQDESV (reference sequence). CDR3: CASSLGLAGTYNEQFF. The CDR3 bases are TGTGCCAGCAGCTTAGGACTAGCGGGAACCTACAATGAGCAGTTCTTC.

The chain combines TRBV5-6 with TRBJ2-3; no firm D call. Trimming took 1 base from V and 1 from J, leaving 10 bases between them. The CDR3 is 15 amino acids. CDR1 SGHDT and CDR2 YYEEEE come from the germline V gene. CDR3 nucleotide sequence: TGTGCCAGCAGCTTGACACCTATGGGCACAGATACGCAGTATTTT. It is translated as CASSLTPMGTDTQYF.

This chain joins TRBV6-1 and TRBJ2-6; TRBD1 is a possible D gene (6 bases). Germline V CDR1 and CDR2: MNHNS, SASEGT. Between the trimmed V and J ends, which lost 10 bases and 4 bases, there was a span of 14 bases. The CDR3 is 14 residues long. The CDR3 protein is CATRRQAGANVLTF. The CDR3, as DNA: TGTGCCACCCGTCGACAGGCCGGGGCCAACGTCCTGACTTTC.

The CDR3, as DNA: TGTGCCAGCAGCTTAACTGGACTCGGCCAGACGTACTTC. It is translated as CASSLTGLGQTYF. The chain employs TRBV11-2 and TRBJ2-5, with D possibly TRBD2 on 5 matching bases. Trimming removed 2 bases from V and 13 bases from J, with 17 bases in between. The CDR3 spans 13 residues. Germline loops: CDR1 SGHAT, CDR2 FQNNGV. The variable domain in full, completed from reference TRBV11-2 and TRBJ2-5, reads EAGVAQSPRYKIIEKRQSVAFWCNPISGHATLYWYQQILGQGPKLLIQFQNNGVVDDSQLPKDRFSAERLKGVDSTLKIQPAKLEDSAVYLCASSLTGLGQTYFGPGTRLLVL.

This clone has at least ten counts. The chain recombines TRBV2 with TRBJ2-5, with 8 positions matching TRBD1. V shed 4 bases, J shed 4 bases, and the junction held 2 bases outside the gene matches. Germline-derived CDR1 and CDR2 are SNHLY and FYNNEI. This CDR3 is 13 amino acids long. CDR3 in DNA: TGTGCCAGCAGTGGCCAGGGGGCAGAGACCCAGTACTTC. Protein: CASSGQGAETQYF.

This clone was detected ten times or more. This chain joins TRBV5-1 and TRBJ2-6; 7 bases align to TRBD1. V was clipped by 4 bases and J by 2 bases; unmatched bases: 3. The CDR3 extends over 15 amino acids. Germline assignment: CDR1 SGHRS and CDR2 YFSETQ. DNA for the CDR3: TGCGCCAGCAGCCCAACAGGGGCTGGGGCCAACGTCCTGACTTTC. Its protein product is CASSPTGAGANVLTF.

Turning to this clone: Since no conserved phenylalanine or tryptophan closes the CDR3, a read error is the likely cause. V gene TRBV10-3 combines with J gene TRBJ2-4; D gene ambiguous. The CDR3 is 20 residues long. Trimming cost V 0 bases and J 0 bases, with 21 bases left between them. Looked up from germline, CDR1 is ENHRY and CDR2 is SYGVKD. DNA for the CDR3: TGTGCCATCAGTGAGTCCCCCCTTTCGCCTGATGGGCTAGCCAAAAACATTCAGTACCTC. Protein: CAISESPLSPDGLAKNIQYL.

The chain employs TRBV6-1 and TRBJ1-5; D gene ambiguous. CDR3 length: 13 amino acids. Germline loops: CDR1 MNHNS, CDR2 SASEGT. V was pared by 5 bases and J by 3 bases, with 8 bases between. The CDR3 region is CASSLQSNQPQHF. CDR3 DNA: TGTGCCAGCAGTCTACAATCCAATCAGCCCCAGCATTTT.

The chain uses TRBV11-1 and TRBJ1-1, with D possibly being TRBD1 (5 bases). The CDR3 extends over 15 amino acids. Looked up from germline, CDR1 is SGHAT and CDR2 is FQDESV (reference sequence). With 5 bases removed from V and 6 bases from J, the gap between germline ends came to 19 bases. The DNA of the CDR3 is TGTGCCAGCAGCCAACAGGCGGGGCATAGGGCTGAAGCTTTCTTT. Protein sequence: CASSQQAGHRAEAFF.

CDR3 bases: TGTGCCAGCAGCTTTGGTAGGGAGGGCTACACCTTC. It translates to CASSFGREGYTF. The genes are TRBV11-2 and TRBJ1-2; no clear D gene. The germline V gene has CDR1 SGHAT and CDR2 FQNNGV. The V end lost 3 bases, the J end lost 8 bases, and 10 bases lay between the germline ends. The length of the CDR3 is 12 residues.

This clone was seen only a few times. CDR3 amino acids: CASSSEDRVVLFF. The CDR3 DNA reads TGTGCCAGCAGCTCAGAGGACAGGGTTGTGTTGTTCTTC. The chain carries TRBV11-2 and TRBJ2-1; the match to TRBD1 covers 8 bases. J gave up 15 bases and V 4 bases, and 11 bases lay outside the gene matches. The CDR3 spans 13 residues. Germline V gives CDR1 SGHAT, CDR2 FQNNGV. Together with reference TRBV11-2 and TRBJ2-1, the CDR3 gives the full variable domain: EAGVAQSPRYKIIEKRQSVAFWCNPISGHATLYWYQQILGQGPKLLIQFQNNGVVDDSQLPKDRFSAERLKGVDSTLKIQPAKLEDSAVYLCASSSEDRVVLFFGPGTRLTVL.

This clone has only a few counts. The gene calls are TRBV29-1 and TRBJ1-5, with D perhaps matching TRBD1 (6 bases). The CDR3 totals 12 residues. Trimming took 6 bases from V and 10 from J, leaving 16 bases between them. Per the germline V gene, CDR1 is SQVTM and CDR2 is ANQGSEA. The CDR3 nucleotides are TGCAGCGTAGGACAGCCCCAGGGTCCCCAGCATTTT. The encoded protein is CSVGQPQGPQHF. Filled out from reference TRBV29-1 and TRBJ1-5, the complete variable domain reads SAVISQKPSRDICQRGTSLTIQCQVDSQVTMMFWYRQQPGQSLTLIATANQGSEATYESGFVIDKFPISRPNLTFSTLTVSNMSPEDSSIYLCSVGQPQGPQHFGDGTRLSIL.

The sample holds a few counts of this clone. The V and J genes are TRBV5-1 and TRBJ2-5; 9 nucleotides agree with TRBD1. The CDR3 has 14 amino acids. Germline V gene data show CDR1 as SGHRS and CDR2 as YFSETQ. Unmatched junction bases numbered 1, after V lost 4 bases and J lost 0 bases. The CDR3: CASSRDRDQETQYF. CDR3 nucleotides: TGCGCCAGCAGCCGGGACAGGGACCAAGAGACCCAGTACTTC. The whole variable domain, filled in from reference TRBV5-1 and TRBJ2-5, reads KAGVTQTPRYLIKTRGQQVTLSCSPISGHRSVSWYQQTPGQGLQFLFEYFSETQRNKGNFPGRFSGRQFSNSRSEMNVSTLELGDSALYLCASSRDRDQETQYFGPGTRLLVL.

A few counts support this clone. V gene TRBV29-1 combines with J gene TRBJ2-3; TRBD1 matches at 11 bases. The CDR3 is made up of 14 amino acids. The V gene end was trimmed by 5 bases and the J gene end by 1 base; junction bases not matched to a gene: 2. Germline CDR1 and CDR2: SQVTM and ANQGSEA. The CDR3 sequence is CSVTGQGGTDTQYF. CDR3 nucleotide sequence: TGCAGCGTTACGGGACAGGGGGGCACAGATACGCAGTATTTT.

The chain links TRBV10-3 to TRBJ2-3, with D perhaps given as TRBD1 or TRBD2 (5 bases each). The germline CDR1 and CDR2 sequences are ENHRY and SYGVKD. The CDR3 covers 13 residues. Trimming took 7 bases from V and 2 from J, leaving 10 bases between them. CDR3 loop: CAINPGHTDTQYF. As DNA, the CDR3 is TGTGCCATCAACCCGGGGCACACAGATACGCAGTATTTT.

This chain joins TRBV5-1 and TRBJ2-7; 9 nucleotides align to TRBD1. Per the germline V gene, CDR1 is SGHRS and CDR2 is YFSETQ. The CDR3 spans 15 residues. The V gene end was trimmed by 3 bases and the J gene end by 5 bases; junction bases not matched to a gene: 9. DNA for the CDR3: TGCGCCAGCAGCTCCCTCCCGGGGACAGGGAACGAGCAGTACTTC. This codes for CASSSLPGTGNEQYF.

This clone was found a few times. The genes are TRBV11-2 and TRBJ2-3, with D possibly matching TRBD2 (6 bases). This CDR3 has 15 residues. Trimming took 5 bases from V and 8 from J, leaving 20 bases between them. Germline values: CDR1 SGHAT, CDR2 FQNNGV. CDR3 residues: CASSPQGDSPRTQYF. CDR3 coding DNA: TGTGCCAGCAGCCCCCAAGGGGACTCTCCCCGTACGCAGTATTTT.

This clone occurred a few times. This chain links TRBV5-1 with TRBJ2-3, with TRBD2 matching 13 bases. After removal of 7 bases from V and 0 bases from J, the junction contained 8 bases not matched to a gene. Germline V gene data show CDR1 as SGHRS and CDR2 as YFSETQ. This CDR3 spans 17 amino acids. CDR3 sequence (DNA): TGCGCCAGCCACCGACTAGCGGGGGGAGCTAGCACAGATACGCAGTATTTT. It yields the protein CASHRLAGGASTDTQYF.

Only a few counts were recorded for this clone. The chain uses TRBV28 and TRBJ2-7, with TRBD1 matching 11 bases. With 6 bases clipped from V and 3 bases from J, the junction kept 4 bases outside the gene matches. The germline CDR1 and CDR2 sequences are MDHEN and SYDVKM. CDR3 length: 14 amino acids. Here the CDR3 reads CASSPGTGGYEQYF. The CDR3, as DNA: TGTGCCAGCAGCCCCGGGACAGGGGGCTACGAGCAGTACTTC.

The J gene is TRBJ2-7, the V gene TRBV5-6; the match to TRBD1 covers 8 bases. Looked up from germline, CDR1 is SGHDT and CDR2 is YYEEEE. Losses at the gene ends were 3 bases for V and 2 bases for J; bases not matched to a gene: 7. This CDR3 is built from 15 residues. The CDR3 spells CASSSPRDRPYEQYF. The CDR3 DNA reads TGTGCCAGCAGCTCCCCTCGGGACAGGCCCTACGAGCAGTACTTC.

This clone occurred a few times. The CDR3 DNA sequence: TGTGCCAGCAGCGTCACTCCGGGACAGCGCACAGATACGCAGTATTTT. Its translation is CASSVTPGQRTDTQYF. The V gene is TRBV9, the J gene TRBJ2-3; 7 bases fit TRBD1. The trim removed 2 bases at V and 1 base at J, leaving 7 bases unmatched. The germline V gene encodes CDR1 SGDLS and CDR2 YYNGEE. The length of the CDR3 is 16 residues.